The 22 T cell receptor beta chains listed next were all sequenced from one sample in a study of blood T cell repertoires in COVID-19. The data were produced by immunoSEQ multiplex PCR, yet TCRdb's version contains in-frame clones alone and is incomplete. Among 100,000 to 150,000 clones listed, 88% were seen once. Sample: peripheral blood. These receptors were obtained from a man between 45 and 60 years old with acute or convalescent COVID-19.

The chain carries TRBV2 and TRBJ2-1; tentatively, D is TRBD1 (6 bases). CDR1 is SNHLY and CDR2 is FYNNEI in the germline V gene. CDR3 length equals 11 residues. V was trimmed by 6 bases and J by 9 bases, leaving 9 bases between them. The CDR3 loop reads CASRDSGEQFF. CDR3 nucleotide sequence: TGTGCCAGCAGGGACAGCGGTGAGCAGTTCTTC.

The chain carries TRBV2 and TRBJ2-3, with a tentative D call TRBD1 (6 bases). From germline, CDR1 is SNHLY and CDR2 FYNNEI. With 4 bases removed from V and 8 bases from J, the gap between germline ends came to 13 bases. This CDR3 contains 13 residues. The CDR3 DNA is TGTGCCAGCAGTGGACAGGAAGGCGTTACGCAGTATTTT. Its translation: CASSGQEGVTQYF.

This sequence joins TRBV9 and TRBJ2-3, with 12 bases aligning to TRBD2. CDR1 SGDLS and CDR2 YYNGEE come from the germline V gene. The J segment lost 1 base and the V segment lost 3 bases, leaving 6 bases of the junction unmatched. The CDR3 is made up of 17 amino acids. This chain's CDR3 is CASSGPLAGGRTDTQYF. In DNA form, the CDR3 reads TGTGCCAGCAGCGGGCCTCTAGCGGGGGGGCGCACAGATACGCAGTATTTT.

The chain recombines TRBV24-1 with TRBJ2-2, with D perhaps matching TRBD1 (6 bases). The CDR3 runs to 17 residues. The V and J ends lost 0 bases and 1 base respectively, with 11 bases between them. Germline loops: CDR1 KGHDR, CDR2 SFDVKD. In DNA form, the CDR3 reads TGTGCCACCAGTGATTTGCGTGGGGGACAGAACACCGGGGAGCTGTTTTTT. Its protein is CATSDLRGGQNTGELFF.

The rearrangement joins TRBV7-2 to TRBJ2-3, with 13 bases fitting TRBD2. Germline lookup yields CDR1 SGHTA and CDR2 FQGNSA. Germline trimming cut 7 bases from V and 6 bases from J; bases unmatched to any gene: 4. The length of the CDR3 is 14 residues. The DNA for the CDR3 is TGTGCCAGCACCGGGACTAGCGGGATGGATACGCAGTATTTT. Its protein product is CASTGTSGMDTQYF.

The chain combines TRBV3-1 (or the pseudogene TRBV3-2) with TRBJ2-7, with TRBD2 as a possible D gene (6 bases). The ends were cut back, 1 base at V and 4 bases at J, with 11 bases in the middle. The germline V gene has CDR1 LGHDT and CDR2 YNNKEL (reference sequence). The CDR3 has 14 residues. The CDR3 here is CASSQGGLLYEQYF. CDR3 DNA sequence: TGTGCCAGCAGCCAAGGTGGACTACTATACGAGCAGTACTTC.

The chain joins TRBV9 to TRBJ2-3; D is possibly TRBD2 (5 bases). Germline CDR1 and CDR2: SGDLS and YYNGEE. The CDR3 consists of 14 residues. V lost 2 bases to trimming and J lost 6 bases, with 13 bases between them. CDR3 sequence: CASSVQGRVDTQYF. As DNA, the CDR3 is TGTGCCAGCAGCGTTCAAGGGAGAGTGGATACGCAGTATTTT.

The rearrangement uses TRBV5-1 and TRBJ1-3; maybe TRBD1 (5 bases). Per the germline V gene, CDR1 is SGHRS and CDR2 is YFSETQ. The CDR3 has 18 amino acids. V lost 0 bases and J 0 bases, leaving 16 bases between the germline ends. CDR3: CASSLAGGEGISGNTIYF. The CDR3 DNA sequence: TGCGCCAGCAGCTTGGCCGGGGGAGAGGGAATCTCTGGAAACACCATATATTTT. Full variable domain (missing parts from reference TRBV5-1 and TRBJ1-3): KAGVTQTPRYLIKTRGQQVTLSCSPISGHRSVSWYQQTPGQGLQFLFEYFSETQRNKGNFPGRFSGRQFSNSRSEMNVSTLELGDSALYLCASSLAGGEGISGNTIYFGEGSWLTVV.

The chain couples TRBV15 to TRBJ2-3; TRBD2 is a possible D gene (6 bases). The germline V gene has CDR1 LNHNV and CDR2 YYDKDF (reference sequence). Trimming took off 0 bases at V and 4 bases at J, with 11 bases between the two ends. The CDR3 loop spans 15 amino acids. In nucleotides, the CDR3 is TGTGCCACCAGCAGAGATGGGAGGTCCCCAGATACGCAGTATTTT. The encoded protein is CATSRDGRSPDTQYF.

The CDR3 loop reads CASSSPRGAMNTEAFF. The CDR3 nucleotides read TGTGCCAGCAGCTCCCCCCGAGGAGCTATGAACACTGAAGCTTTCTTT. The V call is TRBV7-9, the J call TRBJ1-1, with D hard to call. The CDR3 is 16 amino acids. Trimming removed 4 bases from V and 0 bases from J, with 15 bases in between. The V gene's germline CDR1 is SEHNR and CDR2 FQNEAQ (reference sequence).

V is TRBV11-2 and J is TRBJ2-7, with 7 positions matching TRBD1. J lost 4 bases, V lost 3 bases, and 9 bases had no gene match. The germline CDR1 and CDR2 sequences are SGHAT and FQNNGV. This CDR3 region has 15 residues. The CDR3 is CASSLLQGRFYEQYF. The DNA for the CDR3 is TGTGCCAGCAGCTTGCTACAGGGGAGATTTTACGAGCAGTACTTC.

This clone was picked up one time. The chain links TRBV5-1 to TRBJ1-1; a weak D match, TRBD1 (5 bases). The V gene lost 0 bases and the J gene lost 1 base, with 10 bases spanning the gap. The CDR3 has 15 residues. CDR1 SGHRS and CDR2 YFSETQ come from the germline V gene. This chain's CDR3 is CASSLGVGENTEAFF. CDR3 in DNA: TGCGCCAGCAGCTTGGGGGTAGGGGAGAACACTGAAGCTTTCTTT.

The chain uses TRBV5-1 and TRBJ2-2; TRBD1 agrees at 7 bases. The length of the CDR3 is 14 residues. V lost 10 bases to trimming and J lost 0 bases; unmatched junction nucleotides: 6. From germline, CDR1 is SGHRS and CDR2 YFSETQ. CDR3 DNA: TGCGCCTCCCGGGACAGTCCGAACACCGGGGAGCTGTTTTTT. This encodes CASRDSPNTGELFF.

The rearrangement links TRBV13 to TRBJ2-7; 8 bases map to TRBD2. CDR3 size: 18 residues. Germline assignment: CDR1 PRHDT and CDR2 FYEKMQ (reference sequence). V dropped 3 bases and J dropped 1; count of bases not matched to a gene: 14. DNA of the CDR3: TGTGCCAGCAGCTTCCGGGTCCGGGGGGGCGCCGATTCCTACGAGCAGTACTTC. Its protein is CASSFRVRGGADSYEQYF. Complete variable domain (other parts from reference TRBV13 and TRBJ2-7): AAGVIQSPRHLIKEKRETATLKCYPIPRHDTVYWYQQGPGQDPQFLISFYEKMQSDKGSIPDRFSAQQFSDYHSELNMSSLELGDSALYFCASSFRVRGGADSYEQYFGPGTRLTVT.

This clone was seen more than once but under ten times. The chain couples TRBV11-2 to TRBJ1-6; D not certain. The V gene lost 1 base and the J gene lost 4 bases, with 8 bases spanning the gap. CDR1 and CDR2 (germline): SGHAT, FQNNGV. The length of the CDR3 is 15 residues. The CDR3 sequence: CASSLAGSYNSPLHF. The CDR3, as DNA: TGTGCCAGCAGCTTAGCCGGGTCGTATAATTCACCCCTCCACTTT.

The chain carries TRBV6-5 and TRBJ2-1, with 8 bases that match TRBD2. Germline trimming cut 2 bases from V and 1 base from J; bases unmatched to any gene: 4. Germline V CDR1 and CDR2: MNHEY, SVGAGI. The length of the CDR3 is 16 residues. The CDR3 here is CASSYSRGGSYNEQFF. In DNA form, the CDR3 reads TGTGCCAGCAGTTACAGCCGGGGGGGATCCTACAATGAGCAGTTCTTC.

In DNA, the CDR3 is TGTGCCAGCAGTTTATACCAGGGGAACTATGGCTACACCTTC. It yields the protein CASSLYQGNYGYTF. The chain recombines TRBV28 with TRBJ1-2, with D perhaps matching TRBD1 (6 bases). Germline V gene lookup returns CDR1 MDHEN and CDR2 SYDVKM. V gave up 1 base and J gave up 2 bases, with 8 bases separating them. CDR3 length equals 14 residues.

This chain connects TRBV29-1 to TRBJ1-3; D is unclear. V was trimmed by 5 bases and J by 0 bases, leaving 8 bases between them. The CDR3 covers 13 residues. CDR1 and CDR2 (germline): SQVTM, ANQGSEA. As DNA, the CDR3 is TGCAGCGTTTGGGCCTTCTCTGGAAACACCATATATTTT. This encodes CSVWAFSGNTIYF.

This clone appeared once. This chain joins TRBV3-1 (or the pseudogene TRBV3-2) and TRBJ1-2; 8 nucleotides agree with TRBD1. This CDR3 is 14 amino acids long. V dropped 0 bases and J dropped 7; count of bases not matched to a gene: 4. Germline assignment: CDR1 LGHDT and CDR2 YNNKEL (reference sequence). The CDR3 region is CASSQDRGRGGYTF. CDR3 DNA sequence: TGTGCCAGCAGCCAAGACAGGGGGCGAGGTGGCTACACCTTC.

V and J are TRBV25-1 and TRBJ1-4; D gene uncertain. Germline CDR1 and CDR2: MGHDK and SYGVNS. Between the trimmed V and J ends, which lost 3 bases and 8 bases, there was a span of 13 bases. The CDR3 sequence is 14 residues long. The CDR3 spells CASSDPRVDEKLFF. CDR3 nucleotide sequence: TGTGCCAGCAGTGACCCCCGGGTCGACGAAAAACTGTTTTTT. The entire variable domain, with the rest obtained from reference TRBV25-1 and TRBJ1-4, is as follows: EADIYQTPRYLVIGTGKKITLECSQTMGHDKMYWYQQDPGMELHLIHYSYGVNSTEKGDLSSESTVSRIRTEHFPLTLESARPSHTSQYLCASSDPRVDEKLFFGSGTQLSVL.

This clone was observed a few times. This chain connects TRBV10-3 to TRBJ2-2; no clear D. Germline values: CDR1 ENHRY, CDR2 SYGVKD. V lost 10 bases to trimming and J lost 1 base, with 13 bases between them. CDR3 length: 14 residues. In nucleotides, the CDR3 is TGTGCCACCAACGGCGGAGAGAACACCGGGGAGCTGTTTTTT. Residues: CATNGGENTGELFF.

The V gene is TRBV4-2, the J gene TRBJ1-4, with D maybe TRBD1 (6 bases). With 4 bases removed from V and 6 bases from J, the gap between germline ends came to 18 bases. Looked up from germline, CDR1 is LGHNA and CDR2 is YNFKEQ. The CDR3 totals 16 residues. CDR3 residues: CASSPHTGGGYEKLFF. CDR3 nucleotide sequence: TGTGCCAGCAGCCCCCACACGGGGGGCGGGTATGAAAAACTGTTTTTT.